These 13 T cell receptor delta chains were sequenced from one sample in a study of γδ T cells in repeated Plasmodium falciparum infection (dated by TCRdb to about 2021). The library relied on multiplex PCR. Sequenced on an Illumina MiSeq. Public reads were reanalyzed in TCRdb with CATT, and rows carrying the same DNA were merged afterwards. The sample has roughly 48,000 delta-chain clones on record, 1.5% to 2% of them singletons. The ten biggest clones cover 7.5% to 10% of the sample. For bulk TCR repertoire analysis, Vgamma9/Vdelta2+ and Vdelta2-negative gammadelta T cell populations were flow-sorted out of peripheral blood mononuclear cells. Sequenced sample: gamma-delta T cells from blood. Source of these receptors: a pool of human donors (malaria-infected and uninfected, not separated).

Points on this clone: A far larger clone is off by one base, so a read error is likely. Other DNA sequences in this sample translate to the same CDR3. The V gene was identified as TRDV1, while no J gene was called. Germline CDR1 is TSWWSYY and CDR2 is QGS. The CDR3 length is 16 residues. DNA of the CDR3: TGTGCTCTTGGGACTCCTACCGGCCAAGGAGCCGTTGAGCTCATCTTT. Its protein product is CALGTPTGQGAVELIF.

This clone has more than one count but fewer than ten. This sequence is one base from a far larger clone and is likely a read error. The identical CDR3 is also encoded by other nucleotide sequences in the sample. The J segment was not called; the V segment is TRDV1; the table's TRDD3 call for D was not verified on the DNA. The CDR3 extends over 17 amino acids. The germline V gene has CDR1 TSWWSYY and CDR2 QGS. CDR3 DNA sequence: TGTGCTCTTGGGGAACCGCCACACTGGCCCAACACCGATAAGCTCATCTTT. It codes for CALGEPPHWPNTDKLIF.

Many counts were recorded for this clone. A read error likely explains this, since a far larger clone differs by one base. The sample holds other DNA sequences that translate to the same CDR3. The rearrangement uses TRDV2 and TRDJ1; 9 nucleotides agree with TRDD3. TCRdb leaves out the J gene; it was filled in here by matching the DNA to germline. Losses at the gene ends were 4 bases for V and 0 bases for J; bases not matched to a gene: 26. Germline V gene data show CDR1 as GEAIGNYY and CDR2 as EKD. The CDR3 is made up of 22 amino acids. The CDR3 nucleotides are TGTGCCTGTGATAAGCGCCCTCGTCGGGGGGATACCCCAAACTCGTACACCGATAAACTCATCTTT. It yields the protein CACDKRPRRGDTPNSYTDKLIF.

This clone was seen only a few times. TCRdb shows a much larger clone's protein in place of this DNA's translation, and the two differ at residue 16, likely through a read error; the protein shown is translated from the DNA. The V gene corresponds to TRDV1; no J gene was called; the table assigns TRDD3, which was not confirmed against the DNA. The CDR3 loop spans 17 amino acids. Germline lookup yields CDR1 TSWWSYY and CDR2 QGS. CDR3 DNA: TGTGCTCTTGGGGACCCTCTGGGGGCCGGGTACACCGATAAACTCACCTTT. Translated: CALGDPLGAGYTDKLTF.

This clone was seen more than once but under ten times. The protein TCRdb lists belongs to a much larger clone and differs from this DNA's translation at residue 10, which points to a read error; the protein shown is made from the DNA. The V gene call reads TRDV2; no J gene was called; the table assigns TRDD3, which was not confirmed against the DNA. This CDR3 has 21 amino acids. Germline CDR1 is GEAIGNYY and CDR2 is EKD. CDR3 residues: CACDTDNWGTRVLPITPPRIF. The CDR3 nucleotides are TGTGCCTGTGACACCGACAACTGGGGGACACGCGTCTTACCAATCACACCCCCTCGGATCTTT.

Only a few counts were recorded for this clone. A read error likely explains why the TCRdb protein, taken from a much larger clone, differs from this DNA's translation at residue 15; the protein shown is translated from the DNA. No J gene was called, and the V gene is TRDV1; TRDD3, the table's D call, lacks a check against the DNA. CDR3 length: 17 residues. Germline V gene lookup returns CDR1 TSWWSYY and CDR2 QGS. CDR3 coding DNA: TGTGCTCTTGGGGGACTCTACTTCCCCGGTATCACCGATAAACCCATCTTT. Its translation: CALGGLYFPGITDKPIF.

A remark on this clone: A far larger clone is off by one base, so a read error is likely. The same CDR3 also results from other DNA sequences found in this sample. The chain is built from TRDV1 and TRDJ1, with D unclear. V lost 7 bases and J lost 7, with 34 bases in between. Per the germline V gene, CDR1 is TSWWSYY and CDR2 is QGS. The CDR3 consists of 19 residues. The CDR3 DNA is TGTGCTCTTGCGTCAGCACTCCGTCTCGGGGCCCCCCCTGCGGGTAAACTCATCTTT. It is translated as CALASALRLGAPPAGKLIF.

The sample holds a few counts of this clone. An end of the junction does not agree with germline; a read error may underlie this. Other DNA sequences of this sample code for an identical CDR3. The CDR3 DNA reads as TGTGCTCTCGGGGATTTGTCCACTCCATTCCCTGAGGGATTGTACTGGGGGATAACGGCCGATAAACTCATCTTT. This translates into CALGDLSTPFPEGLYWGITADKLIF. The chain recombines TRDV1 with TRDJ1; TRDD3 aligns across 11 bases. This CDR3 is 25 amino acids long. Germline CDR1 TSWWSYY, CDR2 QGS.

Concerning this clone: A far larger clone is one base from this, pointing to a likely read error. The chain links TRDV1 to TRDJ1, with unresolved D. The J gene was not available in TCRdb and was assigned here by matching the DNA to germline segments. The CDR3 runs to 10 residues. Germline lookup yields CDR1 TSWWSYY and CDR2 QGS. In nucleotides, the CDR3 is TGTGCCCTTGGGAACAATAAACTCATCTTT. Translating gives CALGNNKLIF.

On this clone itself: A far larger clone is a single base away, which makes a read error likely. This CDR3 is also generated by other DNA sequences in the sample. The chain employs TRDV1 and TRDJ1; TRDD3 agrees at 8 bases. No J gene was available from TCRdb, and it was assigned here by a germline match of the DNA. The CDR3 spans 19 residues. The germline V gene has CDR1 TSWWSYY and CDR2 QGS. CDR3 bases: TGTGCTCTCGGGGAACTAATCGCCCCACTGGGGGTTCTTACCGATAAACTCATCTTT. This gives the protein CALGELIAPLGVLTDKLIF.

About this clone: The protein recorded in TCRdb matches a much larger clone and deviates from this DNA's translation at residue 13, suggesting a read error; the protein here is obtained by translating the DNA. V and J are TRDV2 and TRDJ1; 11 nucleotides align to TRDD3. This CDR3 region has 16 residues. Germline V lookup: CDR1 GEAIGNYY, CDR2 EKD. CDR3 sequence reads: CACDTLAGGYSDQLIF. For the CDR3, the DNA is TGTGCCTGTGACACACTTGCTGGGGGATACAGCGATCAACTCATCTTT.

This clone has just a few counts. The protein held in TCRdb is that of a much larger clone and does not match this DNA's translation at residue 18, likely because of a read error; the protein shown is translated from the DNA. The chain has TRDV3 and TRDJ1; 8 bases agree with TRDD2. TCRdb leaves out the J gene; it was filled in here by matching the DNA to germline. The CDR3 extends over 21 amino acids. CDR1 and CDR2 from the germline V gene are TVYSNPD and GDNSRS (reference sequence). CDR3 nucleotide sequence: TGTGCCTTCCCTTCCTATCCTCCTTGGGGGCCCTCTTTGAGGTACACCGATAGACTCATCTTT. It is translated as CAFPSYPPWGPSLRYTDRLIF.

There are a few counts of this clone. A far larger clone is just one base off, so this is likely a read error. The same CDR3 can be traced to other DNA sequences in this sample. The J segment was not called; the V segment is TRDV1; the table names TRDD3, a call not compared with the DNA. CDR1 and CDR2 (germline): TSWWSYY, QGS. CDR3 length equals 17 residues. Here the CDR3 reads CALGEPPYGGIPDKLIF. CDR3 in DNA: TGTGCTCTTGGGGAACCGCCCTACGGGGGGATCCCAGATAAGCTCATCTTT.